These 15 T cell receptor beta chains share one sample of origin, sequenced in a study. TCRdb reprocessed the RT-PCR reads with MiXCR, giving one entry per CDR3 protein. The table shows approximately 6,000 distinct CDR3 sequences, with roughly 92% occurring only once. The sequencing sample was made of memory CD4+ T cells from blood. The receptor source for this set is a female donor in good health, serving as a healthy control.

Notes on this clonotype: This beta chain appears as a stray read in a library generated for alpha chains; its size is not informative. The chain recombines TRBV10-3 with TRBJ2-5, with D possibly matching TRBD1 (5 bases). From germline, CDR1 is ENHRY and CDR2 SYGVKD. This CDR3 comprises 15 residues. Trimming left V 4 bases short and J 3 bases short, with 15 bases between. The CDR3, as DNA: TGTGCCATCAGTGTGGGGCAGCCTTCCGAAGAGACCCAGTACTTC. It codes for CAISVGQPSEETQYF.

As to this clonotype: The library was designed around alpha chains, so this beta chain is a stray read whose abundance carries little weight. The genes are TRBV29-1 and TRBJ1-4, with no clear D. In germline, CDR1 is SQVTM, CDR2 ANQGSEA. The CDR3 consists of 15 residues. Between the trimmed V and J ends, which lost 5 bases and 0 bases, there was a span of 13 bases. CDR3 in amino acids: CSVPGFGATNEKLFF. The CDR3, as DNA: TGCAGCGTTCCCGGTTTTGGCGCAACTAATGAAAAACTGTTTTTT.

Worth noting for this clonotype: This beta chain appears as a stray read in a library generated for alpha chains; its size is not informative. The rearrangement uses TRBV12-3 or TRBV12-4 and TRBJ2-7, with 9 bases identical to TRBD1. The CDR3 length is 15 residues. Trimming at V came to 5 bases and at J to 4 bases, leaving 9 bases not matched to a gene. The CDR3 DNA reads as TGTGCCAGCAGTCCCCGGGACAGGGCTTCGTACGAGCAGTACTTC. This sequence encodes CASSPRDRASYEQYF.

Comment on this clonotype: This beta chain appears as a stray read in a library generated for alpha chains; its size is not informative. The CDR3 loop reads CSARRGVSGNTIYF. The CDR3 coding sequence is TGCAGTGCCAGGCGGGGGGTCTCTGGAAACACCATATATTTT. The chain links TRBV20-1 to TRBJ1-3, with a tentative D call TRBD1 (5 bases). V was cut by 6 bases and J by 0 bases, with 12 bases left in between. The germline gives CDR1 DFQATT, CDR2 SNEGSKA (reference sequence). The CDR3 covers 14 residues.

Remarks on this clonotype: The library was built for alpha chains, so this beta chain is an off-target read and its size means little. The chain couples TRBV12-3 or TRBV12-4 to TRBJ2-5; TRBD2 matches 13 bases. CDR3 length: 16 residues. Trimming cost V 5 bases and J 5 bases; bases outside gene matches: 8. The CDR3 DNA is TGTGCCAGCAGTCCAGGGGGACTAGCGGGAAGGGAGACCCAGTACTTC. It encodes CASSPGGLAGRETQYF.

About this clonotype: This beta chain appears as a stray read in a library generated for alpha chains; its size is not informative. This sequence joins TRBV20-1 and TRBJ1-1; the D is unclear. Germline V gene lookup returns CDR1 DFQATT and CDR2 SNEGSKA (reference sequence). V shed 0 bases and J shed 0 bases, with 20 bases lying between them. This CDR3 comprises 18 residues. CDR3 DNA: TGCAGTGCTAGAGATGTCGAGACATACTACTACATGAACACTGAAGCTTTCTTT. Translating gives CSARDVETYYYMNTEAFF.

For this clonotype: Because the library targeted alpha chains, this beta chain is an off-target read whose size means little. The genes are TRBV5-6 and TRBJ1-1; D is perhaps TRBD1 (5 bases). The CDR3 has 15 residues. CDR1 and CDR2 (germline): SGHDT, YYEEEE. V shed 1 base and J shed 3 bases, with 13 bases lying between them. The DNA of the CDR3 is TGTGCCAGCAGCTTGTACGGGGCTGTGGACACTGAAGCTTTCTTT. Protein: CASSLYGAVDTEAFF.

As concerns this clonotype: This beta chain turned up in a library designed for alpha chains; as an off-target read, its abundance says little. The CDR3 sequence: CASSESGNRGELFF. The CDR3, as DNA: TGCGCCAGCAGTGAGTCGGGGAATAGAGGGGAGCTGTTTTTT. This chain links TRBV10-2 with TRBJ2-2, with D unclear. Trimming left V 0 bases short and J 8 bases short, with 10 bases between. The CDR3 extends over 14 amino acids. Germline V CDR1 and CDR2: WSHSY, SAAADI.

Worth noting for this clonotype: The size of this beta chain means little, since it is a stray read in a library made for alpha chains. The chain employs TRBV24-1 and TRBJ2-2; no clear D gene. The CDR3 runs to 14 residues. Germline values: CDR1 KGHDR, CDR2 SFDVKD. The V gene lost 6 bases and the J gene lost 1 base, with 8 bases spanning the gap. The CDR3 coding sequence is TGTGCCACCAGTCCGGGCGAGAACACCGGGGAGCTGTTTTTT. Its translation is CATSPGENTGELFF.

In the case of this clonotype: Being off target in a library aimed at alpha chains, this beta chain has a size of little meaning. The genes are TRBV5-1 and TRBJ2-7; D is unclear. The V end lost 2 bases, the J end lost 3 bases, and 9 bases lay between the germline ends. The CDR3 runs 13 residues. CDR1 and CDR2 from the germline V gene are SGHRS and YFSETQ. CDR3: CASSFQPDYEQYF. The CDR3 DNA reads TGCGCCAGCAGCTTCCAGCCCGACTACGAGCAGTACTTC. Supplemented by reference TRBV5-1 and TRBJ2-7, the full variable domain reads KAGVTQTPRYLIKTRGQQVTLSCSPISGHRSVSWYQQTPGQGLQFLFEYFSETQRNKGNFPGRFSGRQFSNSRSEMNVSTLELGDSALYLCASSFQPDYEQYFGPGTRLTVT.

A note on this clonotype: As an off-target read in a library built for alpha chains, this beta chain has a frequency of little significance. This sequence joins TRBV20-1 and TRBJ1-1, with D tentatively TRBD1 (5 bases). CDR1 DFQATT and CDR2 SNEGSKA come from the germline V gene (reference sequence). The V and J ends lost 0 bases and 1 base respectively, with 15 bases between them. The CDR3 loop spans 16 amino acids. The CDR3 sequence is CSARDPFSTANTEAFF. In DNA form, the CDR3 reads TGCAGTGCTAGAGATCCCTTCTCGACAGCGAACACTGAAGCTTTCTTT.

To note about this clonotype: This beta chain was picked up by a library intended for alpha chains and is off target, so its count carries little meaning. This chain uses TRBV5-6 with TRBJ2-1; D is ambiguous. Germline-derived CDR1 and CDR2 are SGHDT and YYEEEE. The V and J ends lost 1 base and 7 bases respectively, with 9 bases between them. The CDR3 spans 13 residues. DNA for the CDR3: TGTGCCAGCAGCTTGCAGTACTCAAATGAGCAGTTCTTC. Translation gives CASSLQYSNEQFF.

Worth noting for this clonotype: For a library built for alpha chains, this beta chain is a stray read; little rests on its size. The chain joins TRBV29-1 to TRBJ2-7; D remains unclear. The V gene's germline CDR1 is SQVTM and CDR2 ANQGSEA. The CDR3 consists of 14 residues. Between the trimmed V and J ends, which lost 4 bases and 0 bases, there was a span of 13 bases. The DNA of the CDR3 is TGCAGCGTTGTAAGTAGTTGGCGCTCCTACGAGCAGTACTTC. Protein product: CSVVSSWRSYEQYF.

For this clonotype: Because this beta chain is a stray read in a library intended to capture alpha chains, its abundance should not be given much weight. The genes are TRBV7-8 and TRBJ1-6, with TRBD1 identical over 7 bases. Germline assignment: CDR1 SGHVS and CDR2 FQNEAQ. V was pared by 5 bases and J by 10 bases, with 8 bases of the junction left unmatched. This CDR3 spans 14 amino acids. The CDR3 loop reads CASSPTDRDSPLHF. DNA for the CDR3: TGTGCCAGCAGCCCTACAGACAGGGACTCACCCCTCCACTTT.

Comments on this clonotype: The library was designed around alpha chains, so this beta chain is a stray read whose abundance carries little weight. V usage is TRBV28 and J usage is TRBJ2-5, with TRBD2 as a possible D gene (6 bases). Germline lookup yields CDR1 MDHEN and CDR2 SYDVKM. The CDR3 has 14 amino acids. V gave up 2 bases and J gave up 7 bases, with 14 bases separating them. For the CDR3, the DNA is TGTGCCAGCAGTTTAGCGGGGACCGGGGGGACCCAGTACTTC. Its translation: CASSLAGTGGTQYF.